One T cell receptor (beta chain) is described in this entry. Its target is not known. Autologous stem cell transplantation was followed by relapse in every patient, and brentuximab vedotin exposure varied. This entry belongs to a study of PD-1 blockade in classical Hodgkin lymphoma. Study findings and constraints: Healthy donors reportedly exceeded newly diagnosed patients in baseline TCR diversity. Complete responders started with a diversity level that resembled newly diagnosed patients at baseline.

The CDR3 has 16 amino acids. Germline V gene sequence: CDR1 MNHEY, CDR2 SVGAGI. Trimming cost V 3 bases and J 4 bases; bases outside gene matches: 9. Sequencing was performed with immunoSEQ multiplex PCR; in TCRdb, only in-frame clones are kept and a portion is missing. The table shows 84,000 or so clones, with approximately 91% occurring only once. Sequences were derived from peripheral blood mononuclear cells (PBMCs), sampled before the second cycle of nivolumab. The chain is built from TRBV6-5 and TRBJ2-5; 9 positions agree with TRBD2. The sequence derives from a human donor with classical Hodgkin lymphoma. The chain's CDR3 is CASSYLAGGPGETQYF. The DNA for the CDR3 is TGTGCCAGCAGTTATCTGGCGGGAGGGCCAGGAGAGACCCAGTACTTC.